This is a list of T cell receptor beta chains from one sample in a study of post-analysis software for immune sequencing data. Using its own MiXCR run on the PCR reads, TCRdb lists one record per CDR3 protein. In the table there are 700,000 to 900,000 distinct CDR3 sequences, approximately 44% of which are singletons. Sequenced input: blood. All receptors come from a girl between 10 and 17 years old with multiple sclerosis. Both conserved end residues are part of each CDR3. The order of the fields is V gene, clone size, J gene, D gene, CDR3 protein, CDR3 DNA. A D gene is named only where the DNA matches it firmly. Clone size appears in some rows only: once, few, many, or a class for an expanded clone.

v_call: TRBV5-1; clone_size: few; j_call: TRBJ2-5; d_call: -; cdr3_aa: CASSQARVQETQYF; cdr3_nt: TGCGCCAGCAGCCAGGCACGAGTTCAAGAGACCCAGTACTTC
v_call: TRBV24-1; clone_size: -; j_call: TRBJ2-1; d_call: TRBD2; cdr3_aa: CATSDATSDEQFF; cdr3_nt: TGTGCCACCAGTGATGCTACTAGCGATGAGCAGTTCTTC
v_call: TRBV27; clone_size: few; j_call: TRBJ2-1; d_call: TRBD2; cdr3_aa: CASSYWREGNGEQFF; cdr3_nt: TGTGCCAGCAGTTACTGGCGGGAGGGGAATGGTGAGCAGTTCTTC
v_call: TRBV7-2; clone_size: -; j_call: TRBJ1-1; d_call: -; cdr3_aa: CASTPTVMNTEAFF; cdr3_nt: TGTGCCAGCACCCCGACAGTCATGAACACTGAAGCTTTCTTT
v_call: TRBV13; clone_size: -; j_call: TRBJ2-1; d_call: -; cdr3_aa: CASSFGPGLNNEQFF; cdr3_nt: TGTGCCAGCAGCTTCGGACCGGGACTTAACAATGAGCAGTTCTTC
v_call: TRBV27; clone_size: few; j_call: TRBJ2-7; d_call: TRBD1; cdr3_aa: CATARDRGYEQYF; cdr3_nt: TGTGCCACCGCCCGGGACAGGGGCTACGAGCAGTACTTC
v_call: TRBV7-8; clone_size: -; j_call: TRBJ2-3; d_call: -; cdr3_aa: CASSLGGGGQYF; cdr3_nt: TGTGCCAGCAGCTTAGGAGGGGGAGGGCAGTATTTT
v_call: TRBV4-2; clone_size: many; j_call: TRBJ2-7; d_call: -; cdr3_aa: CASSQGTSTYEQYF; cdr3_nt: TGTGCCAGCAGCCAAGGCACTAGCACCTACGAGCAGTACTTC
v_call: TRBV20-1; clone_size: many; j_call: TRBJ2-1; d_call: -; cdr3_aa: CSTSNNEQFF; cdr3_nt: TGCAGTACGAGTAACAATGAGCAGTTCTTC
v_call: TRBV5-1; clone_size: -; j_call: TRBJ1-2; d_call: TRBD1; cdr3_aa: CASSPEDRARFYTF; cdr3_nt: TGCGCCAGCAGCCCCGAGGACAGGGCGAGATTCTACACCTTC
v_call: TRBV6-2/TRBV6-3; clone_size: -; j_call: TRBJ2-7; d_call: TRBD2; cdr3_aa: CASSYSSGGNYEQYF; cdr3_nt: TGTGCCAGCAGTTACTCTAGCGGGGGTAACTACGAGCAGTACTTC
v_call: TRBV7-3; clone_size: -; j_call: TRBJ2-3; d_call: TRBD1; cdr3_aa: CASSIGQGTDTQYF; cdr3_nt: TGTGCCAGCAGCATCGGACAGGGCACAGATACGCAGTATTTT
v_call: TRBV7-3; clone_size: -; j_call: TRBJ2-3; d_call: TRBD1; cdr3_aa: CASSPISDRGTDTQYF; cdr3_nt: TGTGCCAGCAGCCCAATCTCGGACAGGGGCACAGATACGCAGTATTTT
v_call: TRBV16; clone_size: -; j_call: TRBJ1-5; d_call: -; cdr3_aa: CASSNPRTRQSLSNQPQHF; cdr3_nt: TGTGCCAGCAGCAACCCCAGAACCAGACAGTCCCTTAGCAATCAGCCCCAGCATTTT
v_call: TRBV6-1; clone_size: -; j_call: TRBJ2-7; d_call: -; cdr3_aa: CASRDIPFSYEQYF; cdr3_nt: TGTGCCAGCCGGGACATCCCCTTCTCCTACGAGCAGTACTTC
v_call: TRBV6-5; clone_size: -; j_call: TRBJ1-6; d_call: -; cdr3_aa: CARQKSPLHF; cdr3_nt: TGTGCCCGGCAAAAATCACCCCTCCACTTT
v_call: TRBV5-1; clone_size: few; j_call: TRBJ2-1; d_call: TRBD1; cdr3_aa: CASSRRGQGSNEQFF; cdr3_nt: TGCGCCAGCAGCCGCAGGGGACAGGGTAGCAATGAGCAGTTCTTC
v_call: TRBV10-3; clone_size: few; j_call: TRBJ1-2; d_call: TRBD1; cdr3_aa: CAISESGTGDTYGYTF; cdr3_nt: TGTGCCATCAGTGAGTCGGGGACAGGGGACACCTATGGCTACACCTTC
v_call: TRBV29-1; clone_size: -; j_call: TRBJ1-2; d_call: -; cdr3_aa: CSVDLGRDGYTF; cdr3_nt: TGCAGCGTTGATCTGGGCAGGGATGGCTACACCTTC
v_call: TRBV7-9; clone_size: few; j_call: TRBJ1-1; d_call: -; cdr3_aa: CASSSGSLGTTEAFF; cdr3_nt: TGTGCCAGCAGCTCAGGCTCCCTCGGGACCACTGAAGCTTTCTTT
v_call: TRBV6-5; clone_size: few; j_call: TRBJ2-3; d_call: -; cdr3_aa: CASSYGAGVNTDTQYF; cdr3_nt: TGTGCCAGCAGTTACGGCGCAGGGGTAAACACAGATACGCAGTATTTT
v_call: TRBV6-5; clone_size: -; j_call: TRBJ2-1; d_call: TRBD2; cdr3_aa: CASSPTGGSGHEQFF; cdr3_nt: TGTGCCAGCAGCCCCACGGGGGGAAGTGGGCATGAGCAGTTCTTC
v_call: TRBV20-1; clone_size: few; j_call: TRBJ2-1; d_call: -; cdr3_aa: CSPQSSGEQFF; cdr3_nt: TGCAGCCCTCAAAGTTCCGGCGAGCAGTTCTTC
v_call: TRBV20-1; clone_size: few; j_call: TRBJ2-5; d_call: -; cdr3_aa: CSVALASGETQYF; cdr3_nt: TGCAGTGTGGCACTAGCTTCTGGGGAGACCCAGTACTTC
v_call: TRBV25-1; clone_size: -; j_call: TRBJ1-5; d_call: TRBD1; cdr3_aa: CASSDLPDREVIGNQPQHF; cdr3_nt: TGTGCCAGCAGTGACCTACCCGACAGGGAAGTGATCGGCAATCAGCCCCAGCATTTT
v_call: TRBV12-3/TRBV12-4; clone_size: few; j_call: TRBJ1-5; d_call: -; cdr3_aa: CASMVGNQPQHF; cdr3_nt: TGTGCCAGCATGGTAGGAAACCAGCCCCAGCATTTT
v_call: TRBV7-2; clone_size: -; j_call: TRBJ2-7; d_call: -; cdr3_aa: CASSLGHGAVEQYF; cdr3_nt: TGTGCCAGCAGCTTAGGACACGGGGCGGTCGAGCAGTACTTC
v_call: TRBV29-1; clone_size: -; j_call: TRBJ2-1; d_call: -; cdr3_aa: CSSVGGYEQFF; cdr3_nt: TGCAGCTCCGTGGGTGGGTATGAGCAGTTCTTC
v_call: TRBV5-1; clone_size: -; j_call: TRBJ2-1; d_call: -; cdr3_aa: CASSLGTGESVNEQFF; cdr3_nt: TGCGCCAGCAGCTTAGGGACGGGGGAGTCGGTTAATGAGCAGTTCTTC
v_call: TRBV7-9; clone_size: -; j_call: TRBJ2-3; d_call: TRBD2; cdr3_aa: CASSPVLAGGPDTQYF; cdr3_nt: TGTGCCAGCAGCCCAGTCTTAGCGGGAGGGCCGGATACGCAGTATTTT